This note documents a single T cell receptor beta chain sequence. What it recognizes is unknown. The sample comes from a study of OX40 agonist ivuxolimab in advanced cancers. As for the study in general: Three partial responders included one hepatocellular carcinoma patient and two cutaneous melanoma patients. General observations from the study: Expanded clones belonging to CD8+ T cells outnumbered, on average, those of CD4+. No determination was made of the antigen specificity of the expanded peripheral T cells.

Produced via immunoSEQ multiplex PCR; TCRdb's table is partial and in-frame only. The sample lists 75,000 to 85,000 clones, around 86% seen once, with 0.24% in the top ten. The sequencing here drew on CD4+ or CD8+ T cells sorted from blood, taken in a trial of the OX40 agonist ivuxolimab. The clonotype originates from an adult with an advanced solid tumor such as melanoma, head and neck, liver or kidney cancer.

The chain's CDR3 is CASSLGRFQETQYF. CDR3 DNA sequence: TGTGCCAGCAGCTTAGGGCGGTTCCAAGAGACCCAGTACTTC. The chain joins TRBV13 to TRBJ2-5; D is ambiguous. CDR1 and CDR2 from the germline V gene are PRHDT and FYEKMQ (reference sequence). The CDR3 has 14 amino acids. V shed 0 bases and J shed 1 base, with 6 bases lying between them.